This T cell receptor beta chain was profiled in a study of cytomegalovirus exposure and HLA in healthy donors. Primers for the PCR totalled 60 Vbeta and 13 Jbeta. Measured with immunoSEQ multiplex PCR; TCRdb has only the in-frame clones, and not every one. The sample lists roughly 200,000 clones, around 78% occurring once. The junction had 15 bases not matched to a gene; V was cut back by 10 bases and J by 9 bases. Germline V gives CDR1 MNHNS, CDR2 SASEGT. The CDR3 sequence is 13 residues long. Sequences were obtained from PBMCs. This TCR was recovered from a man aged 30 to 45 in good health and CMV-seronegative. The chain has TRBV6-1 and TRBJ2-7, with 7 bases aligning to TRBD1. Here the CDR3 DNA reads TGTGCCACCAACTCGGGACAGAGCCTATTGCAGTACTTC. Protein sequence: CATNSGQSLLQYF.